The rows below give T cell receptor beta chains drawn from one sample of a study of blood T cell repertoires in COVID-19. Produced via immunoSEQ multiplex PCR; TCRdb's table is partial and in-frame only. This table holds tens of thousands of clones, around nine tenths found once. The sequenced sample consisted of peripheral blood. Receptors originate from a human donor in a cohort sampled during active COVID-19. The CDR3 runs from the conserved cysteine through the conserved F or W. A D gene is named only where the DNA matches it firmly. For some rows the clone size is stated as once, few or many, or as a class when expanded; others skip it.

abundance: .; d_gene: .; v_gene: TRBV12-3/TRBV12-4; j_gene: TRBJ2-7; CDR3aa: CASSSGQGYEQYF; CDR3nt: TGTGCCAGCAGCTCCGGACAAGGCTACGAGCAGTACTTC
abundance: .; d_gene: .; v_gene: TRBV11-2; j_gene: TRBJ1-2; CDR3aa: CASSLDRLSLDGYTF; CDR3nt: TGTGCCAGCAGCTTAGATCGCCTATCGCTGGATGGCTACACCTTC
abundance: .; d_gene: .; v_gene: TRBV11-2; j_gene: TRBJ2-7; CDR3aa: CASSSVAYEQYF; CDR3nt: TGTGCCAGCAGCTCCGTCGCCTACGAGCAGTACTTC
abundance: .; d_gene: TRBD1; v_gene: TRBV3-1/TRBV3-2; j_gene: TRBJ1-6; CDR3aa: CASSHGTGNSPLHF; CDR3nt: TGTGCCAGCAGCCACGGGACAGGAAATTCACCCCTCCACTTT
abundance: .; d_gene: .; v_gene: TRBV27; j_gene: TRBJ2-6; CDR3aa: CASSVQGSGANVLTF; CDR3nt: TGTGCCAGCAGTGTGCAGGGCTCTGGGGCCAACGTCCTGACTTTC
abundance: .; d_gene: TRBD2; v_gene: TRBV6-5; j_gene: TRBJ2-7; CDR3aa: CASSYGAGGAYEQYF; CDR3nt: TGTGCCAGCAGTTACGGGGCGGGGGGTGCCTACGAGCAGTACTTC
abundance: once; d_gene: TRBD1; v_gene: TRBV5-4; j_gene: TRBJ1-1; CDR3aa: CASSLGEGAGEAFF; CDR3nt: TGTGCCAGCAGCTTGGGCGAGGGGGCCGGTGAAGCTTTCTTT
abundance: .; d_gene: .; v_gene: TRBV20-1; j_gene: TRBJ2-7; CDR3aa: CSASSHPTGPSYEQYF; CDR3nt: TGCAGTGCTAGTAGTCACCCCACAGGGCCCTCCTACGAGCAGTACTTC
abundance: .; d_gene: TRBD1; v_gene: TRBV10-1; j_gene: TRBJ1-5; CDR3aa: CASSDGTEQESNQPQHF; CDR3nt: TGCGCCAGCAGTGACGGGACAGAACAAGAGAGCAATCAGCCCCAGCATTTT
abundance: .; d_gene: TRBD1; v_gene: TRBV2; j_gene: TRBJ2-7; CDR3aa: CASSGTGYEQYF; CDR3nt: TGTGCCAGCAGCGGGACAGGGTACGAGCAGTACTTC
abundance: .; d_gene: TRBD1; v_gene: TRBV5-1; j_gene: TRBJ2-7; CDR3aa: CASSTTGLGGEQYF; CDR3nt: TGCGCCAGCAGCACGACAGGGCTTGGTGGGGAGCAGTACTTC
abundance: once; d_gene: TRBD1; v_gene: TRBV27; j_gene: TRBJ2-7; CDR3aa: CASTGGGYEQYF; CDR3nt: TGTGCCAGCACAGGGGGCGGATACGAGCAGTACTTC
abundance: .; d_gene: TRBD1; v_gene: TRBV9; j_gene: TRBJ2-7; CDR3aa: CASSPTWGAGGLEQYF; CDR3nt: TGTGCCAGCAGCCCGACGTGGGGGGCAGGGGGCCTCGAGCAGTACTTC
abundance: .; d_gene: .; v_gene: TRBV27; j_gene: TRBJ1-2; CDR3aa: CASSLTGSFYGYTF; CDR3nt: TGTGCCAGCAGTTTAACAGGTAGTTTCTATGGCTACACCTTC
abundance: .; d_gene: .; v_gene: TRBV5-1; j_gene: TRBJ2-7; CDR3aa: CASSLAPGTTYEQYF; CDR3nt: TGCGCCAGCAGCTTGGCGCCGGGGACAACCTACGAGCAGTACTTC
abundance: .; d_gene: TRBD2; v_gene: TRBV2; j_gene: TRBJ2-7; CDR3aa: CASSLADRDEQYF; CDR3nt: TGTGCCAGCAGTCTAGCGGATCGGGACGAGCAGTACTTC
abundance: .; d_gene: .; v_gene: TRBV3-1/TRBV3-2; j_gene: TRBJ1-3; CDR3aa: CASSQYRAGNTIYF; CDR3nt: TGTGCCAGCAGCCAATACAGGGCTGGAAACACCATATATTTT
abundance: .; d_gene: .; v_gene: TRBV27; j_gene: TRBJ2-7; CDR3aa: CASSLWGRVHGQYF; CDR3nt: TGTGCCAGCAGTTTATGGGGCAGGGTCCACGGGCAGTACTTC
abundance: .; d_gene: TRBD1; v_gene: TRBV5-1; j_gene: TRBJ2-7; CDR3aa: CASSRRDRSSYEQYF; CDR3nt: TGCGCCAGCAGCCGCCGGGACAGGAGCTCCTACGAGCAGTACTTC
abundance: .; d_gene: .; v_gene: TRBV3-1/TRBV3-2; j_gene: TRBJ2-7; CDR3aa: CASSQDRGRVSAYEQYF; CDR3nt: TGTGCCAGCAGCCAAGATCGGGGTCGGGTTTCCGCCTACGAGCAGTACTTC
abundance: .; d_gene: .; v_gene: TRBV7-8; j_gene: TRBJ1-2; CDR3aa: CASSLVGAGDYGYTF; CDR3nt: TGTGCCAGCAGCTTAGTAGGGGCAGGGGACTATGGCTACACCTTC